What follows is one T cell receptor beta chain and its context. At the DNA level, this CDR3 is encoded by other sequences in the same sample as well. Method: immunoSEQ multiplex PCR; TCRdb's copy keeps in-frame clones and lacks some. The sample shows 850,000 to 1,200,000 clones, around 76% of them seen only once. This entry belongs to a study of shared clonotypes between healthy human individuals. Per germline, CDR1 SGHRS and CDR2 YFSETQ. V was cut by 4 bases and J by 6 bases, with 12 bases left in between. The CDR3 covers 13 residues. Sequenced: memory CD4+ T cells sorted from blood. Sample subset: CD45RA-negative fraction. The rearrangement links TRBV5-1 to TRBJ2-3; TRBD1 might be the D (6 bases). The source of this sequence is a young man in good health. The CDR3 sequence is CASSPDRTDTQYF. Written as DNA, the CDR3 is TGCGCCAGCAGCCCAGACAGGACGGATACGCAGTATTTT.